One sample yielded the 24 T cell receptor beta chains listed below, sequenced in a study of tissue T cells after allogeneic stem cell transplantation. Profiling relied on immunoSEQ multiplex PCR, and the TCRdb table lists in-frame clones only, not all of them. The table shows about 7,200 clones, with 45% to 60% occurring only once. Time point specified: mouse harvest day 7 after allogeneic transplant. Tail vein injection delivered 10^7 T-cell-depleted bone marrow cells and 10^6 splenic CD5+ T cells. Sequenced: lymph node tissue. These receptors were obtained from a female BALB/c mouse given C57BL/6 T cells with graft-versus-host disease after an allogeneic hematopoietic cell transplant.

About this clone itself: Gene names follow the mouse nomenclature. CDR3 in amino acids: CASGEGGRLEQYF. Incomplete CDR3 DNA: TGTGCCAGCGGTGAAGGGGGGCGCCTGGAACAGTAC. The V call is TRBV13-2, the J call TRBJ2-7; D is perhaps TRBD2 (7 bases). The read stops 1 residue short of the end of the CDR3; the missing end is completed from the germline J gene. V was pared by 2 bases and J by 7 bases, with 13 bases between. In germline, CDR1 is NNHNN, CDR2 SYGAGS (reference sequence). This CDR3 comprises 13 residues.

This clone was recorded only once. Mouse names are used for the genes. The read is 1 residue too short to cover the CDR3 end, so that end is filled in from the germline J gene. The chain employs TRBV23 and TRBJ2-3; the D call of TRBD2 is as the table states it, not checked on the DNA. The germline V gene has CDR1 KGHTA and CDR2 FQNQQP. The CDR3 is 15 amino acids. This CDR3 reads CSSSQSGGSAETLYF. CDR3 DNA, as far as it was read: TGCTCCAGCAGTCAATCCGGGGGGAGTGCAGAAACGCTGTAT.

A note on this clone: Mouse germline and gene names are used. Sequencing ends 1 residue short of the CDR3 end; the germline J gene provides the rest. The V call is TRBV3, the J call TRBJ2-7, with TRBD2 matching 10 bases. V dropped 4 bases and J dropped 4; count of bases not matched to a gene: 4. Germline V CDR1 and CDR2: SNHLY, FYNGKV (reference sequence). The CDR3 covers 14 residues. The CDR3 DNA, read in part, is TGTGCCAGCAGCTCCAACTGGGGGGGGTATGAACAGTAC. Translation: CASSSNWGGYEQY. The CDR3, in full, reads CASSSNWGGYEQYF. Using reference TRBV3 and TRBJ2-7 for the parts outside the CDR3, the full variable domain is GPKVLQIPSHQIIDMGQMVTLNCDPVSNHLYFYWYKQILGQQMEFLVNFYNGKVMEKSKLFKDQFSVERPDGSYFTLKIQPTALEDSAVYFCASSSNWGGYEQYFGPGTRLTVL.

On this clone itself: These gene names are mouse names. The CDR3 region is CASSLSSGGGSQNTLYF. Partial CDR3 DNA: TGTGCCAGCAGTCTGTCTTCTGGGGGGGGCAGTCAAAACACCTTGTAC. The J gene is TRBJ2-4, the V gene TRBV26; 9 nucleotides agree with TRBD2. The read ends 1 residue shy of where the CDR3 ends; the end is completed using the germline J gene. The CDR3 covers 17 residues. Germline V gene lookup returns CDR1 KGHPV and CDR2 FQNQEV (reference sequence). J was trimmed by 0 bases and V by 0 bases; bases with no gene match: 4.

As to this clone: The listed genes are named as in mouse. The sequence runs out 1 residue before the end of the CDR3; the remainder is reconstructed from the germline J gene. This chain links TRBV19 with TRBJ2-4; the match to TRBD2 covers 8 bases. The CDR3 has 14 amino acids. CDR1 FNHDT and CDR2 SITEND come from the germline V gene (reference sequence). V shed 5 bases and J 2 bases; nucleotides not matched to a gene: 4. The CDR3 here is CASSRLGPQNTLYF. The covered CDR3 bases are TGTGCCAGCAGCAGACTGGGGCCTCAAAACACCTTGTAC. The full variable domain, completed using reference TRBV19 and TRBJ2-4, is GGIITQTPKFLIGQEGQKLTLKCQQNFNHDTMYWYRQDSGKGLRLIYYSITENDLQKGDLSEGYDASREKKSSFSLTVTSAQKNEMAVFLCASSRLGPQNTLYFGAGTRLSVL.

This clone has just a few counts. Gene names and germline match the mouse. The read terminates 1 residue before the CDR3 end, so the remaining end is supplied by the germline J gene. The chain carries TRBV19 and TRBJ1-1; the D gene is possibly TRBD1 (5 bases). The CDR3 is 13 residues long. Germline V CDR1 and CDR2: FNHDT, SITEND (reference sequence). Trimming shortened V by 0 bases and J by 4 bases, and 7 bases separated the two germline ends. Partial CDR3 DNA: TGTGCCAGCAGTATAGGACAGTTCACAGAAGTCTTC. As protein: CASSIGQFTEVF. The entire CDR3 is CASSIGQFTEVFF.

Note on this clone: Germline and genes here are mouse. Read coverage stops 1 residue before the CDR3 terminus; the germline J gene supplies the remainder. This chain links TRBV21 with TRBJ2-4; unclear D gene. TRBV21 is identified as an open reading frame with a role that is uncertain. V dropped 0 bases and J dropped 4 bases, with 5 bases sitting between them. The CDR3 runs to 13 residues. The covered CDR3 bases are TGTGCTAGCAGTCAATCTAGGGAAAACACCTTGTAC. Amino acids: CASSQSRENTLY. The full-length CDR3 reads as CASSQSRENTLYF.

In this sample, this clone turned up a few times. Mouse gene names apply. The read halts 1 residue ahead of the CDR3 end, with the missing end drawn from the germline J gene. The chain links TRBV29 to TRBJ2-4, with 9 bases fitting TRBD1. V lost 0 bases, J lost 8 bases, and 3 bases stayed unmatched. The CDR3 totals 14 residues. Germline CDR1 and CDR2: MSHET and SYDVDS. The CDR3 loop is CASSLSPTGGTLYF. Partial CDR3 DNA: TGTGCTAGCAGTTTATCGCCGACAGGGGGCACCTTGTAC. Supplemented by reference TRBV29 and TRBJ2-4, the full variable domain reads DMKVTQMPRYLIKRMGENVLLECGQDMSHETMYWYRQDPGLGLQLIYISYDVDSNSEGDIPKGYRVSRKKREHFSLILDSAKTNQTSVYFCASSLSPTGGTLYFGAGTRLSVL.

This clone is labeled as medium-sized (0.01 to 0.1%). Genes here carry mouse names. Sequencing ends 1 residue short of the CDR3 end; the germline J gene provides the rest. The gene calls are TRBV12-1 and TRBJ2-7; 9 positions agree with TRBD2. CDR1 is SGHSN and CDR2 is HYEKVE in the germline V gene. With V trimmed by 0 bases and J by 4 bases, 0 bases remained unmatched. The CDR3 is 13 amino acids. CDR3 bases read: TGTGCCAGCTCTCTCGGACTGGGGTATGAACAGTAC. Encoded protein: CASSLGLGYEQY. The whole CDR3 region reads CASSLGLGYEQYF.

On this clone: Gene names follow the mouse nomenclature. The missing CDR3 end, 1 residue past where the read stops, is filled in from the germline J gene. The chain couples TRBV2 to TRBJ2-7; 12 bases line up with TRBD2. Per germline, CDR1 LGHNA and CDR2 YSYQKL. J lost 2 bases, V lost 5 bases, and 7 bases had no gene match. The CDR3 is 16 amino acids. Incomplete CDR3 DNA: TGTGCCAGCAGCTCCCGGACTGGGGGGGGACCCTATGAACAGTAC. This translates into CASSSRTGGGPYEQY. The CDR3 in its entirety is CASSSRTGGGPYEQYF.

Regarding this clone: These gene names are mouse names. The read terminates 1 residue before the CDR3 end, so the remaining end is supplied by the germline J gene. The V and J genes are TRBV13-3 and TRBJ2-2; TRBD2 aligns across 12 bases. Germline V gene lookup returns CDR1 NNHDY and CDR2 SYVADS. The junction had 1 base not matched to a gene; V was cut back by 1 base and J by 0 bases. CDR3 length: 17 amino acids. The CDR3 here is CASSDWDWGANTGQLYF. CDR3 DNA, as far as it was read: TGTGCCAGCAGTGATTGGGACTGGGGGGCAAACACCGGGCAGCTCTAC.

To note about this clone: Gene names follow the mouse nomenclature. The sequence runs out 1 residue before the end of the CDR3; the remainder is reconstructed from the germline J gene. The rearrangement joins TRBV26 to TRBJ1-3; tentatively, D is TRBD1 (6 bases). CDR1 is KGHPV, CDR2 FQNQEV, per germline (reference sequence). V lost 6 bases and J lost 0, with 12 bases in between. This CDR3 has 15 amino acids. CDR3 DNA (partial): TGTGCCAGCAGCCCGACAGGAATTTCTGGAAATACGCTCTAT. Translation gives CASSPTGISGNTLY. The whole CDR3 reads CASSPTGISGNTLYF.

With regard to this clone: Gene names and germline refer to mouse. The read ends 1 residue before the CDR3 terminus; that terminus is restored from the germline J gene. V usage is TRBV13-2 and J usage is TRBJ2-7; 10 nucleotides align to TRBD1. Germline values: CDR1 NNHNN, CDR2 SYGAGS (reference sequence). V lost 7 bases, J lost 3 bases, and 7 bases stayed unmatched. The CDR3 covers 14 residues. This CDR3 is CASSPGTGVYEQYF. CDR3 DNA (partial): TGTGCCAGCAGCCCCGGGACAGGGGTCTATGAACAGTAC.

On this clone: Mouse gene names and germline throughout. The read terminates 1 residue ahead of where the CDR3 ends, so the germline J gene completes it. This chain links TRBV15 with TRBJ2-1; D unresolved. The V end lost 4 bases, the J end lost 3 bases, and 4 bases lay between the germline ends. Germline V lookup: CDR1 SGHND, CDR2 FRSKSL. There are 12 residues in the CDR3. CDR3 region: CASSYSYAEQFF. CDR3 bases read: TGTGCCAGCAGTTACAGCTATGCTGAGCAGTTC.

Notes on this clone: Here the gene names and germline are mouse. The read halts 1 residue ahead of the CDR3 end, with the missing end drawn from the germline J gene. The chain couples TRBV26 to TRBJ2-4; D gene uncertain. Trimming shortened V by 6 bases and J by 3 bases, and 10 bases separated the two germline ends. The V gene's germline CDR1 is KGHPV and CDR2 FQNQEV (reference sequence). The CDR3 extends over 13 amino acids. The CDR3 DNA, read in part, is TGTGCCAGCAGCCGACGGGAACAAAACACCTTGTAC. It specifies CASSRREQNTLY. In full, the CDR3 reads CASSRREQNTLYF.

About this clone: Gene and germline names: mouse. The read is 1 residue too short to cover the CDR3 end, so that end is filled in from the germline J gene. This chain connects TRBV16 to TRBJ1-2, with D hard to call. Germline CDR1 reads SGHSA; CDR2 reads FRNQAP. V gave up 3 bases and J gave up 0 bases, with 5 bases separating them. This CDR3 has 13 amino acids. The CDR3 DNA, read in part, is TGTGCAAGCAGCTTCGCAGCAAACTCCGACTACACC. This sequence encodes CASSFAANSDYT. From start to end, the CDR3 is CASSFAANSDYTF.

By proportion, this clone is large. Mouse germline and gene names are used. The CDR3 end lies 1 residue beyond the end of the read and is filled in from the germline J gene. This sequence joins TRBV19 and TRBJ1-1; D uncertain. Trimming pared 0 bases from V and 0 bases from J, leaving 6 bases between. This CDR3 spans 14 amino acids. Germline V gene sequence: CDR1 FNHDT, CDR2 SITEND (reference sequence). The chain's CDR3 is CASSIGNANTEVFF. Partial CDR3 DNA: TGTGCCAGCAGTATAGGCAATGCAAACACAGAAGTCTTC.

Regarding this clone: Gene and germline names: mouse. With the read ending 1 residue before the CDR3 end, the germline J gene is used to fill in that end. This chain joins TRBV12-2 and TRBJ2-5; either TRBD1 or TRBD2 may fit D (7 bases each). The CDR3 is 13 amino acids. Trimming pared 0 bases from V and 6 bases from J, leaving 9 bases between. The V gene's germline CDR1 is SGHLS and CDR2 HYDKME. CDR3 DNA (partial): TGTGCCAGCTCTCTCCAGGGGGGGGACACCCAGTAC. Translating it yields CASSLQGGDTQY. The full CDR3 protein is CASSLQGGDTQYF. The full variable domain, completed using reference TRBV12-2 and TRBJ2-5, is NSGVVQSPRYIIKGKGERSILKCIPISGHLSVAWYQQTQGQELKFFIQHYDKMERDKGNLPSRFSVQQFDDYHSEMNMSALELEDSAVYFCASSLQGGDTQYFGPGTRLLVL.

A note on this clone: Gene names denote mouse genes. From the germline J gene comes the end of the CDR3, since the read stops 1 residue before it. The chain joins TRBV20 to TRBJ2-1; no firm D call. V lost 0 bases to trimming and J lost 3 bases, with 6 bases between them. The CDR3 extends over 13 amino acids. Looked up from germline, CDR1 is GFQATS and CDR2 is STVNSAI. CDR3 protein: CGARDWSYAEQFF. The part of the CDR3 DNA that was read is TGTGGTGCTAGGGACTGGTCCTATGCTGAGCAGTTC.

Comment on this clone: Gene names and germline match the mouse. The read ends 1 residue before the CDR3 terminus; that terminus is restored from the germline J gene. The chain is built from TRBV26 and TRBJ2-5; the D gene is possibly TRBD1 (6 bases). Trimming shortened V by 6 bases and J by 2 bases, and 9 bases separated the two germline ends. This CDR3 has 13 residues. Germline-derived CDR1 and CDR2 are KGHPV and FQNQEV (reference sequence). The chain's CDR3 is CASSQGRQDTQYF. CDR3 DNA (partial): TGTGCCAGCAGCCAGGGGCGCCAAGACACCCAGTAC.

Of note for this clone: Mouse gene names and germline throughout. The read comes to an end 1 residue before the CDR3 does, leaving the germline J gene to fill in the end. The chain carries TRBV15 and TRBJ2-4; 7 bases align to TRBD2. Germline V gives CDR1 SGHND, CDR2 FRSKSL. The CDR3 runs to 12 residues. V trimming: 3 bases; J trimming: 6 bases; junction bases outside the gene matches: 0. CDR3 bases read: TGTGCCAGCAGTTTGACTGGGAACACCTTGTAC. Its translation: CASSLTGNTLY. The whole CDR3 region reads CASSLTGNTLYF.

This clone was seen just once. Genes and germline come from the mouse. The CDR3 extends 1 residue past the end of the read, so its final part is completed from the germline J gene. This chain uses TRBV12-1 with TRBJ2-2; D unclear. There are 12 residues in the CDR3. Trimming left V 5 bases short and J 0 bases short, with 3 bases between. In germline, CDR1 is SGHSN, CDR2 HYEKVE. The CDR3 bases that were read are TGTGCCAGCTGTGCAAACACCGGGCAGCTCTAC. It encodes CASCANTGQLY. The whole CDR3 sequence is CASCANTGQLYF.

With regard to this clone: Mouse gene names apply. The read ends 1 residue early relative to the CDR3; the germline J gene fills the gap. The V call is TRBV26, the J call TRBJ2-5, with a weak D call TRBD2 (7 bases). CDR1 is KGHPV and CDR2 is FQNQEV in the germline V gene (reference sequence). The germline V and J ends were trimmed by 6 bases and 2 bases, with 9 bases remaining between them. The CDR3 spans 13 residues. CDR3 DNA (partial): TGTGCCAGCAGAAGGGGGGCCCAAGACACCCAGTAC. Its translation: CASRRGAQDTQY. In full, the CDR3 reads CASRRGAQDTQYF.

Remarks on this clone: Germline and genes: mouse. The chain's CDR3 is CASSQAWGGAGYEQYF. CDR3 DNA, as far as it was read: TGTGCCAGCAGCCAAGCCTGGGGGGGCGCGGGATATGAACAGTAC. The V gene is TRBV2, the J gene TRBJ2-7, with 10 positions matching TRBD2. With the read ending 1 residue before the CDR3 end, the germline J gene is used to fill in that end. The CDR3 has 16 amino acids. The germline CDR1 and CDR2 sequences are LGHNA and YSYQKL. J lost 4 bases, V lost 1 base, and 7 bases had no gene match.